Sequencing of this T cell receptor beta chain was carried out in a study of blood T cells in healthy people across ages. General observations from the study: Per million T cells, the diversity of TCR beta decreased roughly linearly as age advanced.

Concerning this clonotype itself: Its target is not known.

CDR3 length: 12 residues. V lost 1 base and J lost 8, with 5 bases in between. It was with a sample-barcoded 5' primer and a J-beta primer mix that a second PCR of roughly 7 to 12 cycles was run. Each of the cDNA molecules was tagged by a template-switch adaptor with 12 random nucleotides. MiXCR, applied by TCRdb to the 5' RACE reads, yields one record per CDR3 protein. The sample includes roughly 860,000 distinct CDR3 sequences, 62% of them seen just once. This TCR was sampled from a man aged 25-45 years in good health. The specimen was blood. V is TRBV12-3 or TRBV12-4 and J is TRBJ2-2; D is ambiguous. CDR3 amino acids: CASSLVLGELFF. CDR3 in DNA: TGTGCCAGCAGTTTAGTCCTGGGGGAGCTGTTTTTT.